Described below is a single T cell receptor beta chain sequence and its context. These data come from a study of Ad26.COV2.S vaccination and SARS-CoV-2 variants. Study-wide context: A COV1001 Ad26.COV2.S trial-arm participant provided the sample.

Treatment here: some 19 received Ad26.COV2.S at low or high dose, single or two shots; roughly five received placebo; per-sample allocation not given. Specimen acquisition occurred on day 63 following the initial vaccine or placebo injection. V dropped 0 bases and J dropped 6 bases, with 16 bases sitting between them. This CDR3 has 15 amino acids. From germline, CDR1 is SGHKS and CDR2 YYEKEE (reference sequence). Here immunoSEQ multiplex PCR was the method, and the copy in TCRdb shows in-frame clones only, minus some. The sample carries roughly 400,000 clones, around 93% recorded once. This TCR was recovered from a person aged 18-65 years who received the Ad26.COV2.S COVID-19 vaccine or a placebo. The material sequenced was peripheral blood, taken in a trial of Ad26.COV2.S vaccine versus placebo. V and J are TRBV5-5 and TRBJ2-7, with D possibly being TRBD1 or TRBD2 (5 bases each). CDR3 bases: TGTGCCAGCAGCTTGGGGGACCTCCTCCCCGGCGAGCAGTACTTC. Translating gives CASSLGDLLPGEQYF.